What follows are 26 T cell receptor beta chains derived from one specimen sequenced in a study of T-cell reconstitution after alpha-beta-depleted transplantation in children. Library preparation (for TCRbeta) was performed with unique molecular identifiers. From the PCR reads, TCRdb called clonotypes with MiXCR, one entry per CDR3 protein. Of approximately 640,000 distinct CDR3 sequences detected, about 15% appear once; the ten largest clones hold 0.9% to 1.2%. The sequencing used PBMCs from the stem cell graft donor, collected from the stem cell graft. All receptors derive from a human donor who donated a stem cell graft to a child with acute myeloid leukemia.

In its sample, this clonotype was seen many times. The chain carries TRBV25-1 and TRBJ2-5, with D unresolved. The CDR3 loop spans 11 amino acids. Germline loops: CDR1 MGHDK, CDR2 SYGVNS. Trimming stripped 3 bases from V and 7 bases from J, with 6 bases between. The CDR3: CASSDLGTQYF. Here the CDR3 DNA reads TGTGCCAGCAGTGACCTAGGGACCCAGTACTTC.

In its sample, this clonotype was seen many times. This rearrangement joins TRBV20-1 to TRBJ1-6; weak D call: TRBD1 (6 bases). The CDR3 is 14 residues long. The ends were cut back, 1 base at V and 8 bases at J, with 12 bases in the middle. The germline V gene encodes CDR1 DFQATT and CDR2 SNEGSKA (reference sequence). CDR3 loop: CSARGLKGDSPLHF. The CDR3 region has the DNA TGCAGTGCTAGAGGGTTGAAGGGGGATTCACCCCTCCACTTT.

This chain uses TRBV5-5 with TRBJ2-1; 8 bases map to TRBD1. This CDR3 region has 14 residues. CDR1 and CDR2 from the germline V gene are SGHKS and YYEKEE (reference sequence). After removal of 2 bases from V and 8 bases from J, the junction contained 6 bases not matched to a gene. This CDR3 reads CASSLGTGVDEQFF. The CDR3 DNA follows: TGTGCCAGCAGCTTAGGGACAGGCGTCGATGAGCAGTTCTTC.

This clonotype was counted between two and nine times. The chain uses TRBV7-2 and TRBJ2-3; 9 bases match TRBD1. Trimming took 2 bases from V and 6 from J; bases not matched to a gene: 9. This CDR3 has 16 residues. Germline values: CDR1 SGHTA, CDR2 FQGNSA. The DNA for the CDR3 is TGTGCCAGCAGCTTAATCCGGGACAGGGCCTGGGATACGCAGTATTTT. Its translation is CASSLIRDRAWDTQYF. The whole variable domain, filled in from reference TRBV7-2 and TRBJ2-3, reads GAGVSQSPSNKVTEKGKDVELRCDPISGHTALYWYRQSLGQGLEFLIYFQGNSAPDKSGLPSDRFSAERTGGSVSTLTIQRTQQEDSAVYLCASSLIRDRAWDTQYFGPGTRLTVL.

J is TRBJ2-3 and V is TRBV3-1; D gene uncertain. V lost 8 bases to trimming and J lost 10 bases, with 16 bases between them. The germline V gene has CDR1 LGHDT and CDR2 YNNKEL (reference sequence). The CDR3 loop spans 12 amino acids. The CDR3 nucleotides are TGTGCCAGCGGAGCCGTCAGTGGATCGCAGTATTTT. This gives the protein CASGAVSGSQYF.

This clonotype has a count of ten or more. The V call is TRBV12-3 or TRBV12-4, the J call TRBJ1-5; D may be TRBD1 (5 bases). This CDR3 region has 14 residues. Between the trimmed V and J ends, which lost 5 bases and 0 bases, there was a span of 8 bases. Here the CDR3 reads CASSRQHSNQPQHF. The CDR3 coding sequence is TGTGCCAGCAGTCGACAGCATAGCAATCAGCCCCAGCATTTT.

This rearrangement joins TRBV7-9 to TRBJ2-4; the D gene is possibly TRBD1 (6 bases). CDR3 length: 15 amino acids. The germline CDR1 and CDR2 sequences are SEHNR and FQNEAQ (reference sequence). V was pared by 4 bases and J by 1 base, with 11 bases between. This CDR3 is CASSSLDRAKNIQYF. CDR3 nucleotide sequence: TGTGCCAGCAGCTCCTTAGACAGGGCCAAAAACATTCAGTACTTC.

This clonotype was observed at least ten times. The DNA for the CDR3 is TGCAGTGCTAGAGCTGATACTAGCGGGGTCTACGAGCAGTACGTC. Translated, it gives CSARADTSGVYEQYV. The V gene is TRBV20-1, the J gene TRBJ2-7; 10 bases line up with TRBD2. The CDR3 extends over 15 amino acids. J was trimmed by 3 bases and V by 1 base; bases with no gene match: 6. Germline V gives CDR1 DFQATT, CDR2 SNEGSKA (reference sequence).

This clonotype was seen a handful of times. The CDR3 nucleotides are TGCAGTGCTTTAACACGGGGGGCTATAGGCTCCTACAATGAGCAGTTCTTC. Translated, it gives CSALTRGAIGSYNEQFF. V usage is TRBV20-1 and J usage is TRBJ2-1, with D possibly TRBD2 on 7 matching bases. V was clipped by 5 bases and J by 0 bases, with 20 bases between them. The CDR3 runs to 17 residues. Per the germline V gene, CDR1 is DFQATT and CDR2 is SNEGSKA (reference sequence).

The chain has TRBV28 and TRBJ1-1; D ambiguous. The CDR3 contains 12 residues. Germline V gene sequence: CDR1 MDHEN, CDR2 SYDVKM. V was trimmed by 2 bases and J by 3 bases, leaving 4 bases between them. CDR3 amino acids: CASSLSHTEAFF. Here the CDR3 DNA reads TGTGCCAGCAGTTTAAGCCACACTGAAGCTTTCTTT.

This clonotype was counted many times. V usage is TRBV7-2 and J usage is TRBJ1-2; D gene ambiguous. Between the trimmed V and J ends, which lost 5 bases and 8 bases, there was a span of 12 bases. Germline-derived CDR1 and CDR2 are SGHTA and FQGNSA. The CDR3 covers 12 residues. The CDR3 reads CASSREARGYTF. The CDR3 coding sequence is TGTGCCAGCAGCAGGGAGGCTCGCGGCTACACCTTC.

The V call is TRBV20-1, the J call TRBJ1-6, with D maybe TRBD1 (6 bases). This CDR3 spans 12 amino acids. Trimming removed 5 bases at V and 10 bases at J, with 12 bases between. Germline lookup yields CDR1 DFQATT and CDR2 SNEGSKA (reference sequence). The CDR3 spells CSAFFTGSPLHF. The CDR3 DNA follows: TGCAGTGCTTTTTTTACAGGGTCACCCCTCCACTTT.

This clonotype was seen ten or more times. J is TRBJ2-5 and V is TRBV20-1; the match to TRBD1 covers 7 bases. The CDR3 runs to 13 residues. The V and J ends lost 5 bases and 3 bases, in that order; junction bases with no gene match: 6. Germline values: CDR1 DFQATT, CDR2 SNEGSKA (reference sequence). The CDR3 region is CSAAGTDEETQYF. The CDR3 DNA reads as TGCAGTGCTGCCGGGACAGACGAAGAGACCCAGTACTTC.

This clonotype has only a few counts. V usage is TRBV6-5 and J usage is TRBJ1-6; no clear D gene. V was shortened by 11 bases and J by 0 bases, with 11 bases between the two germline ends. The length of the CDR3 is 14 residues. Germline V CDR1 and CDR2: MNHEY, SVGAGI. CDR3 sequence reads: CAAASSSYNSPLHF. The CDR3 coding sequence is TGTGCCGCGGCGTCGAGCTCCTATAATTCACCCCTCCACTTT.

This clonotype was picked up a small number of times. V usage is TRBV24-1 and J usage is TRBJ2-7, with a tentative D call TRBD1 (7 bases). This CDR3 contains 13 residues. The V gene lost 7 bases and the J gene lost 2 bases, with 11 bases spanning the gap. Germline V gene sequence: CDR1 KGHDR, CDR2 SFDVKD. CDR3 amino acids: CATSRGATYEQYF. DNA for the CDR3: TGTGCCACCAGCAGGGGGGCCACCTACGAGCAGTACTTC.

This chain joins TRBV7-9 and TRBJ1-6, with D uncertain. CDR1 is SEHNR and CDR2 is FQNEAQ in the germline V gene (reference sequence). The CDR3 covers 14 residues. The germline V and J ends were trimmed by 6 bases and 13 bases, with 19 bases remaining between them. The CDR3: CASSLAAPLSPLHF. The CDR3 DNA follows: TGTGCCAGCAGTCTTGCTGCCCCTCTGTCGCCCCTCCACTTT.

The table lists this clonotype with many counts. The CDR3 DNA reads as TGTGCCACCAGTGACTTCTCGTCGCGAGGGACCCAGTACTTC. Translating it yields CATSDFSSRGTQYF. This rearrangement joins TRBV24-1 to TRBJ2-5, with D hard to call. The CDR3 loop spans 14 amino acids. V was cut by 4 bases and J by 7 bases, with 15 bases left in between. Germline loops: CDR1 KGHDR, CDR2 SFDVKD.

This clonotype was seen ten or more times. The rearrangement joins TRBV7-3 to TRBJ2-1, with D tentatively TRBD1 or TRBD2 (6 bases each). This CDR3 spans 14 amino acids. Deletions cut 2 bases from V and 9 bases from J, with 14 bases between. CDR1 is SGHTA and CDR2 is FQGTGA in the germline V gene. CDR3 bases: TGTGCCAGCAGCTTAGAGGGGGGCCGGAGTGAGCAGTTCTTC. Translated, it gives CASSLEGGRSEQFF. The whole variable domain, remainder taken from reference TRBV7-3 and TRBJ2-1, is GAGVSQTPSNKVTEKGKYVELRCDPISGHTALYWYRQSLGQGPEFLIYFQGTGAADDSGLPNDRFFAVRPEGSVSTLKIQRTERGDSAVYLCASSLEGGRSEQFFGPGTRLTVL.

At least ten counts were recorded for this clonotype. The chain combines TRBV29-1 with TRBJ1-1; the D gene is possibly TRBD1 (6 bases). Deletions cut 6 bases from V and 10 bases from J, with 15 bases between. The germline V gene has CDR1 SQVTM and CDR2 ANQGSEA. The CDR3 totals 11 residues. This CDR3 reads CSVHRGGSAFF. DNA for the CDR3: TGCAGCGTCCATAGGGGGGGATCAGCTTTCTTT.

There are a few counts of this clonotype. The rearrangement links TRBV21-1 to TRBJ1-5; the D call TRBD1 from the table was never checked on the DNA. TRBV21-1 is annotated as a pseudogene. This CDR3 has 16 amino acids. CDR3 residues: CASSKEGGGSNQPQHF. The CDR3 DNA reads as TGTGCCAGCAGCAAAGAGGGCGGGGGTAGCAATCAGCCCCAGCATTTT.

The rearrangement links TRBV7-2 to TRBJ2-5, with 13 bases lining up with TRBD2. Trimming removed 4 bases from V and 4 bases from J; junction bases left unmatched: 9. CDR3 size: 17 residues. CDR1 is SGHTA and CDR2 is FQGNSA in the germline V gene. The CDR3 DNA is TGTGCCAGCAGCTCGTGGACTAGCGGGGGAATTAGAGAGACCCAGTACTTC. The encoded protein is CASSSWTSGGIRETQYF. The full variable domain, rest sourced from reference TRBV7-2 and TRBJ2-5, is GAGVSQSPSNKVTEKGKDVELRCDPISGHTALYWYRQSLGQGLEFLIYFQGNSAPDKSGLPSDRFSAERTGGSVSTLTIQRTQQEDSAVYLCASSSWTSGGIRETQYFGPGTRLLVL.

In this sample, this clonotype turned up many times. The CDR3 is CSVEVSQGAGELFF. The CDR3 DNA is TGCAGCGTTGAAGTGAGCCAGGGCGCCGGGGAGCTGTTTTTT. The chain is built from TRBV29-1 and TRBJ2-2; TRBD1 might be the D (5 bases). The V and J ends lost 1 base and 6 bases respectively, with 12 bases between them. From germline, CDR1 is SQVTM and CDR2 ANQGSEA. The CDR3 is 14 amino acids.

This clonotype was found many times. The gene calls are TRBV9 and TRBJ2-2, with 8 bases aligning to TRBD2. J lost 0 bases, V lost 4 bases, and 2 bases had no gene match. This CDR3 has 15 residues. Per germline, CDR1 SGDLS and CDR2 YYNGEE. The CDR3 spells CASSLAGPNTGELFF. The CDR3 DNA reads TGTGCCAGCAGCCTAGCGGGCCCGAACACCGGGGAGCTGTTTTTT.

The rearrangement uses TRBV14 and TRBJ2-5; 8 bases fit TRBD1. The CDR3 consists of 14 residues. V dropped 1 base and J dropped 5; count of bases not matched to a gene: 3. Germline-derived CDR1 and CDR2 are SGHDN and FVKESK. As DNA, the CDR3 is TGTGCCAGCAGCCAAGGGACAGGGTTGGAGACCCAGTACTTC. It yields the protein CASSQGTGLETQYF.

This clonotype was seen many times. The gene calls are TRBV27 and TRBJ2-3; D remains ambiguous. Trimming removed 2 bases at V and 4 bases at J, with 13 bases between. The length of the CDR3 is 15 residues. Germline V CDR1 and CDR2: MNHEY, SMNVEV (reference sequence). The CDR3: CASSLGTATSDTQYF. CDR3 bases: TGTGCCAGCAGTTTAGGCACAGCGACTTCAGATACGCAGTATTTT.

The chain has TRBV12-3 or TRBV12-4 and TRBJ2-5; the D gene is possibly TRBD2 (6 bases). Trimming cost V 6 bases and J 7 bases, with 15 bases left between them. This CDR3 contains 13 residues. In nucleotides, the CDR3 is TGTGCCAGCAGCCCGGGACTGGGTACGACCCAGTACTTC. This codes for CASSPGLGTTQYF.